The T cell receptor (beta chain) described here comes from a study of metastatic and nonmetastatic thyroid tumors. For the study at large: It was across blood and tumor or nodule tissue from malignant and benign thyroid patients that repertoires were compared.

Until they underwent thyroid surgery, no patient had received any treatment. There are a few counts of this clone. Study processing details: Researchers built a distant-metastasis classifier for papillary thyroid cancer that drew on CDR3 differences across clinicopathological groups. Through MiXCR, TCRdb re-clonotyped the PCR reads. TCRdb, not the original authors, processed these V and J calls. Of about 85,000 clones detected, approximately 9% appear once; the ten largest clones hold roughly 10%. The CDR3 loop spans 15 amino acids. CDR1 is MNHEY and CDR2 is SVGAGI in the germline V gene. Trimming removed 2 bases at V and 7 bases at J, with 14 bases between.

The V and J genes are TRBV6-5 and TRBJ2-2; perhaps TRBD2 as D (6 bases). Input material: blood. The TCR sequence derives from a female donor with papillary thyroid cancer or a benign thyroid nodule (not recorded which). Some clones in this sample may be carry-over from other donors' samples. CDR3 in amino acids: CASSYRRGRGGELFF. Here the CDR3 DNA reads TGTGCCAGCAGTTACAGGAGGGGACGGGGCGGGGAGCTGTTTTTT.